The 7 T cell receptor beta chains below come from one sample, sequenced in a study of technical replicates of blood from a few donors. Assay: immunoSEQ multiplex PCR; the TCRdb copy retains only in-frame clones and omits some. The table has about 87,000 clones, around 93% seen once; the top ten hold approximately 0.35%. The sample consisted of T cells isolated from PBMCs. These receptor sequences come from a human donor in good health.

The DNA for the CDR3 is TGTGCCAGTAGCCCCTTTGCGAATGAGCAGTTCTTC. It specifies CASSPFANEQFF. The gene calls are TRBV19 and TRBJ2-1; no clear D. The germline V and J ends were trimmed by 6 bases and 7 bases, with 10 bases remaining between them. CDR1 and CDR2 (germline): LNHDA, SQIVND (reference sequence). The CDR3 sequence is 12 residues long.

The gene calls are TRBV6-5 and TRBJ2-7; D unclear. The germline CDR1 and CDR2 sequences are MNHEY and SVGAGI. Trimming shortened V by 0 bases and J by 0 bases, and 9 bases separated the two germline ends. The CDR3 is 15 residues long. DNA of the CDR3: TGTGCCAGCAGTTACTCGAACAGCCTCTCCTACGAGCAGTACTTC. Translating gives CASSYSNSLSYEQYF.

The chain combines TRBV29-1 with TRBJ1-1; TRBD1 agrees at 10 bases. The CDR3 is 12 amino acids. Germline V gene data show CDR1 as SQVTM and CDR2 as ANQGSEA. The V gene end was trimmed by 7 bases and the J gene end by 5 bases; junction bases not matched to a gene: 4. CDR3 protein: CSARTGGTEAFF. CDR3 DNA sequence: TGCAGCGCTCGGACAGGGGGTACTGAAGCTTTCTTT. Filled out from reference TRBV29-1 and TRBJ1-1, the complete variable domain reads SAVISQKPSRDICQRGTSLTIQCQVDSQVTMMFWYRQQPGQSLTLIATANQGSEATYESGFVIDKFPISRPNLTFSTLTVSNMSPEDSSIYLCSARTGGTEAFFGQGTRLTVV.

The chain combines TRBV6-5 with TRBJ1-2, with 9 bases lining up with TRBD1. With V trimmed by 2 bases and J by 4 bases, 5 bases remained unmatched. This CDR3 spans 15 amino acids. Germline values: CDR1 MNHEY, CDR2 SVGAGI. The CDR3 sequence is CASSYGGQGIYGYTF. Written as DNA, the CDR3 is TGTGCCAGCAGTTACGGGGGACAGGGAATCTATGGCTACACCTTC.

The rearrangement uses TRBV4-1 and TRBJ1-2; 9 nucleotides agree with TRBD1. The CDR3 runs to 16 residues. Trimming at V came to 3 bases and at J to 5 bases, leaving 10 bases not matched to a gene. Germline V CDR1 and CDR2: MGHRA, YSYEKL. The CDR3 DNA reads TGCGCCAGCAGCCACGACTTCCGGGACAGGGCTTATGGCTACACCTTC. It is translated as CASSHDFRDRAYGYTF.

The DNA for the CDR3 is TGTGCCAGCAGTTACTCCTGGCCGAGGGGGGGAACTGAAGCTTTCTTT. Translation gives CASSYSWPRGGTEAFF. The chain uses TRBV6-6 and TRBJ1-1; a possible D gene is TRBD1 (6 bases). Trimming took 0 bases from V and 5 from J, leaving 16 bases between them. In germline, CDR1 is MNHNY, CDR2 SVGAGI (reference sequence). This CDR3 spans 16 amino acids.

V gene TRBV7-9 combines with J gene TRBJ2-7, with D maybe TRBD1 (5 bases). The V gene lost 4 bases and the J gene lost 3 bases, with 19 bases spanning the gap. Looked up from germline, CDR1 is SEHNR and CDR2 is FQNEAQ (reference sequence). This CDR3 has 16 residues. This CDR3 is CASSSAGHQPNYEQYF. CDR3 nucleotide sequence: TGTGCCAGCAGCTCAGCAGGACATCAACCTAACTACGAGCAGTACTTC.